The clone carrying this T cell receptor (beta chain) has only a few counts. Its antigen is still unknown. The sample comes from a study of cytomegalovirus exposure and HLA in healthy donors. General study findings and limits: In vitro checks showed that a few CMV-associated chains really do target CMV antigens.

With 4 bases clipped from V and 3 bases from J, the junction kept 1 base outside the gene matches. The V gene's germline CDR1 is SEHNR and CDR2 FQNEAQ (reference sequence). CDR3 length equals 15 residues. The PCR had 60 Vbeta and 13 Jbeta primers. Assay used: immunoSEQ multiplex PCR; TCRdb lists only in-frame clones, some missing. This table holds more than 95,000 clones, approximately 74% found once. The chain uses TRBV7-9 and TRBJ2-3; 13 positions match TRBD2. Sequenced: PBMCs. The sequence derives from a woman aged 45-60 years in good health and CMV-seropositive. CDR3: CASSWTSGRTDTQYF. In DNA, the CDR3 is TGTGCCAGCAGCTGGACTAGCGGGAGAACAGATACGCAGTATTTT.